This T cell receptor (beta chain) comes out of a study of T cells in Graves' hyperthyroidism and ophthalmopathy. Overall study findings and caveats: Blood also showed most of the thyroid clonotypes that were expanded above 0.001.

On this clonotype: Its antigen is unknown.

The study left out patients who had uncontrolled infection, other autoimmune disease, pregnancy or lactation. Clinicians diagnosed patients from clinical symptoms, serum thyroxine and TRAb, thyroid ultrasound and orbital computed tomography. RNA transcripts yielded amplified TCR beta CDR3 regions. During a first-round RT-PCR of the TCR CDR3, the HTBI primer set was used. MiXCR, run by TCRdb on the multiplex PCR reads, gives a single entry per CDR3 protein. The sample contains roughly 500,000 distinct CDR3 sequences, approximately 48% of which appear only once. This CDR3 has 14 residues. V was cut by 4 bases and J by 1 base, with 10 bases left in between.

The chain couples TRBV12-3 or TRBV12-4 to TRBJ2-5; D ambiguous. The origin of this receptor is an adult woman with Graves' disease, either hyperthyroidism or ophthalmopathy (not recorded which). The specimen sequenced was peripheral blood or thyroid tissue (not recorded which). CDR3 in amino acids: CASSYFSSQETQYF. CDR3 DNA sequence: TGTGCCAGCAGTTACTTTTCAAGCCAAGAGACCCAGTACTTC.